Detailed here is one T cell receptor beta chain. No antigen is known for it. Per-base qualities were not stored, and no clone one base away is much larger. To be included, a participant needed at least one PBMC sample from before ART initiation plus at least two post-ART samples. Treatment was received in the United States of America by all participants with HIV. Before DNA extraction, cryopreserved samples containing about 1-10 million PBMC were thawed and washed. At the time of the earliest PBMC sample for each participant with HIV, ages ranged from 23 to 54 years. Per participant, PBMC samples came from 1-4 timepoints prior to ART initiation and 2-8 timepoints following ART initiation, for a median of 7 samples. Serial HIV viral load, CD4+ T-cell count, ART history and demographic data were obtained for every participant. Using a Qiagen kit on a QIAcube, genomic DNA was extracted from unsorted PBMC, with samples processed in batches of 12.

Sequencing of the TRB variable region was done with the immunoSEQ hsTCRB v3.0 assay at survey level resolution. A depth of roughly 35,000-55,000 T-cell genomes per sample was targeted for TRB sequencing. TRB libraries were pooled and sequenced on an Illumina MiSeq using a v3 150-cycle kit. On the authors' methods: Analysis of repertoires was carried out in R inside a reproducible Nextflow workflow spanning QC, data transformation and analysis. LymphoSeq2, an R package for AIRR-Seq data exploration, was used to implement custom analyses. Four samples yielding fewer than 5000 total TRB sequences were excluded, leaving 150 to 200 analyzed HIV repertoires. Of the approximately 190 retained HIV repertoires, almost 60 were collected before and around 130 after ART initiation. Each repertoire was downsampled to 5000 TRB nucleotide sequences, and summary statistics were averaged across 100 downsampling iterations. TRB sequences were retained for analysis only if CDR3 regions of at least seven amino acids were present. A Shannon entropy-derived clonality score and the Gini coefficient were used to measure diversity. In repertoire networks, the top 5000 CDR3 amino acid sequences were linked whenever an edit distance of one separated two sequences. Antigen specificity groups and MHC restriction were predicted for TRB CDR3 amino acid sequences with GLIPH2. CDR3 amino acid sequences were matched against VDJdb and McPAS-TCR to flag known CMV, EBV, HIV or tissue antigen associations. Pre-ART, post-ART and control groups were compared with Wilcoxon signed-rank tests and Holm-Bonferroni correction. What TCRdb holds here is the immuneACCESS table cut down to in-frame rearrangements. Part of the clones is not present; checked against another copy, under half of the missing clones reflect an unresolved V gene, and the others are unexplained. The V and J calls and clone size were taken over from that table, and D and trimming were inferred from the DNA. Present in this sample are under 15,000 clones, nearly 90% of which were seen just once. The ten largest clones take up around a tenth of the sample.

The CDR3 holds 14 amino acids from the cysteine to the phenylalanine. The CDR3 DNA has 42 bases and is translated from base 1. As encoded in the germline V gene, CDR1 is SGHVS while CDR2 is FNYEAQ. V and J lose 5 bases and 5 bases, and a span of 12 bases separates them. The data derive from a study of long-term antiretroviral therapy in people with HIV (dated by TCRdb to between 2021 and 2024). The study in broad terms: Collection of the earliest samples took place about a decade ahead of the 2015 WHO recommendation for immediate ART, at a time when ART was typically delayed until CD4 counts fell. A retrospective serial study tested whether ART initiation and durable HIV suppression were associated with changes in peripheral blood TRB repertoire composition and diversity. Test extractions of a monoclonal T-cell line alongside fewer than 40 polyclonal samples showed no cross-contamination during QIAcube processing. A total of about 180 cryopreserved PBMC samples were contributed to the cohort by 30 adults with confirmed HIV infection, with samples collected serially over a mean of approximately six years (range 1-12). Of the approximately 32 participants with HIV, more than 10 were female.

Paper-wide results and their limitations: Inferences about post-ART repertoire changes were limited because no data were available on ART adherence, viral resistance or therapy changes. The samples were dated from about 2004 to 2018, and the ART regimens that were used may be less effective than current ART regimens. Narrower CDR3 length ranges were observed in HIV repertoires than in controls, and an antigen-experienced repertoire with only a slight naive shift after ART was suggested by the network structure. The repertoire was dominated across all time points by expanded TRB clones identified before ART initiation, although this dominance was seen to fluctuate and to decrease in many PLHIV after ART. A significant increase in TRB diversity was found to be associated with ART initiation, although TRB diversity was observed to remain significantly below that of transplant donor controls even after long-term ART. Limited PBMC availability meant only the TCR beta chain was sequenced, without alpha chain pairing. Because cell numbers in pre-ART samples were limited, unsorted PBMC were profiled instead of sorted CD4+ and CD8+ T cells.

The rearrangement combines TRBV7-6 with TRBJ1-4, and perhaps TRBD1 as D gene, on 6 matching bases. The input for sequencing was unsorted PBMCs, taken 6.2 years after starting antiretroviral therapy. The receptor was derived from a man aged 35 to 55 with HIV. The CDR3 protein sequence reads: CASSPTQGNEKLFF. At the DNA level, the sequence is TGTGCCAGCAGCCCAACTCAGGGGAATGAAAAACTGTTTTTT.